This T cell receptor (beta chain) was recovered during a study of T-cell reconstitution after alpha-beta-depleted transplantation in children. Overall study results and limits: A year post-transplant, T-cell counts and diversity derived mostly from newly produced T cells. There were some patients whose high TCRbeta diversity at day 60 came from surviving recipient T cells and thymic progenitors.

It was with unique molecular identifiers that the TCRbeta library was prepared. TCRdb re-analysed the PCR reads in MiXCR, keeping a single row per CDR3 protein. The sample includes roughly 670,000 distinct CDR3 sequences, 10% to 15% seen only once; the top ten take 0.75% to 0.85%. This clonotype was detected many times. Antigen: not known. The CDR3 is 13 amino acids. Germline CDR1 is MDHEN and CDR2 is SYDVKM. With 1 base removed from V and 7 bases from J, the gap between germline ends came to 10 bases. This chain joins TRBV28 and TRBJ2-5; D remains unclear. Sequenced material: PBMCs, taken before TCRalphabeta/CD19-depleted stem cell transplant. The clonotype comes from a girl aged 2-9 years with congenital amegakaryocytic thrombocytopenia, due to receive a stem cell transplant. The CDR3 reads CASSLSKGWTQYF. The CDR3, as DNA: TGTGCCAGCAGTTTATCAAAGGGATGGACCCAGTACTTC.